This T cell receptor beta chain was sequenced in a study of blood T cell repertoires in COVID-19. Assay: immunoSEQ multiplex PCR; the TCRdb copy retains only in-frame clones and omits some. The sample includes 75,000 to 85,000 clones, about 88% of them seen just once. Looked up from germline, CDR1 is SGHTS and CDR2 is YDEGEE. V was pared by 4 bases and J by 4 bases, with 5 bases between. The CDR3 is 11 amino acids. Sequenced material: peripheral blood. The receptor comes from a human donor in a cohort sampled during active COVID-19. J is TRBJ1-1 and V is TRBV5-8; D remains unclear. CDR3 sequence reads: CASSVATEAFF. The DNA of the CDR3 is TGTGCCAGCAGCGTAGCCACTGAAGCTTTCTTT. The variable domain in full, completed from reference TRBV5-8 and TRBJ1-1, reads EAGVTQSPTHLIKTRGQQATLRCSPISGHTSVYWYQQALGLGLQFLLWYDEGEERNRGNFPPRFSGRQFPNYSSELNVNALELEDSALYLCASSVATEAFFGQGTRLTVV.